This T cell receptor beta chain was documented in a study of post-analysis software for immune sequencing data. Study information: In terms of disease course, relapsing-remitting, secondary progressive and progressive-relapsing multiple sclerosis were included.

Regarding the study as a whole: Comparison with controls showed significantly lower normalized Chao1 diversity in multiple sclerosis patients. The study found TRBV5-6, TRBV5-1 and TRBV20-1 among a few TRBV segments more frequent in patients than controls.

Included in the TCR beta cDNA libraries were unique molecular identifiers. The source material, roughly 0.9 to 10 million T cells, gave rise to about 460,000 cDNA molecules. In TCRdb, the PCR reads were re-called with MiXCR into one record per CDR3 protein. The sample contains 170,000 or so distinct CDR3 sequences, 30% of which appear only once. This CDR3 has 14 amino acids. V trimming: 3 bases; J trimming: 3 bases; junction bases outside the gene matches: 5. Germline V gene lookup returns CDR1 SGHAT and CDR2 FQNNGV. Details on this clonotype: Its antigen is unidentified.

The material sequenced was blood. The chain combines TRBV11-2 with TRBJ2-7; 7 nucleotides align to TRBD2. The TCR originated in a girl aged 5 to 17 with multiple sclerosis. The CDR3 DNA is TGTGCCAGCAGCTTCGGGACTATTCTCTACGAGCAGTACTTC. Its translation: CASSFGTILYEQYF.